The entry below gives a single T cell receptor beta chain sequence along with its context. It lacks a known antigen. Nothing much larger sits one base from this clone, and base qualities are not available. The sample belongs to a study of T cell changes during pregnancy in multiple sclerosis (dated by TCRdb to between 2018 and 2020). With respect to the entire study: Changes in the T cell repertoire over the course of pregnancy were examined in this study in women with multiple sclerosis.

Counted from cysteine to phenylalanine, this CDR3 has 15 amino acids. The kept DNA is CDR3 alone, 45 bases in frame from the first base. Based on the germline V gene (reference sequence), the CDR1 and CDR2 sequences are MNHNY and SVGAGI. The V and J ends are trimmed by 6 bases and 5 bases, leaving 16 bases between them. Library method: the immunoSEQ multiplex PCR assay. The table was pulled from immuneACCESS by TCRdb, which kept in-frame rearrangements only. Such tables lose some clones; where checked, under half of the loss comes from unresolved V genes, and the rest has no known cause. In all, the sample holds about 59,000 clones, and about 90% of those were seen once. Of the sample, roughly 2.2% is held by the ten largest clones.

The sequence is built from TRBV6-6 and TRBJ2-2; the D segment could be TRBD1, given 6 matching bases. The sequence came from a female donor with multiple sclerosis, enrolled in a pregnancy study. The starting material was peripheral blood, obtained in the first trimester of pregnancy. The nucleotides read TGTGCCAGCAGAGGGACATCGGAACGGACCGGGGAGCTGTTTTTT. This sequence encodes CASRGTSERTGELFF.